Detailed here is one T cell receptor (beta chain). What it binds is not known. Unmatched junction bases numbered 12, after V lost 6 bases and J lost 4 bases. The CDR3 has 17 amino acids. Germline V gene data show CDR1 as DFQATT and CDR2 as SNEGSKA (reference sequence). This entry comes from a study of CD8 T cells in ankylosing spondylitis. In TCRdb, the 5' RACE reads were re-called with MiXCR into one record per CDR3 protein. The sample has around 480,000 distinct CDR3 sequences, 17% seen once. Study-wide results and limits: The study identified a TCR beta motif of fewer than 10 highly homologous variants that appeared characteristic of ankylosing spondylitis blood. In synovial fluid and blood from reactive arthritis, some motif variants were previously reported.

This TCR was recovered from a male donor with ankylosing spondylitis. The J gene is TRBJ1-6, the V gene TRBV20-1, with 10 bases that match TRBD1. The sequencing sample was made of blood, either unsorted or a sorted T cell fraction (not recorded which). The CDR3 bases are TGCAGTGCCGCATCCTCGGGACAGGGGAAATATAATTCACCCCTCCACTTT. Protein sequence: CSAASSGQGKYNSPLHF.